Following are 17 T cell receptor beta chains from one sample sequenced in a study of blood T cell repertoires in COVID-19. The repertoire was sequenced with immunoSEQ multiplex PCR; TCRdb's copy has only in-frame clones and lacks some. In the table there are fewer than 100,000 clones, around nine tenths of which are singletons. Sequences were obtained from peripheral blood. The receptors stem from a human donor in a cohort sampled during active COVID-19.

The chain has TRBV28 and TRBJ1-5; 7 bases are shared with TRBD1. Trimming removed 8 bases from V and 1 base from J; junction bases left unmatched: 2. CDR1 is MDHEN and CDR2 is SYDVKM in the germline V gene. The CDR3 has 13 amino acids. Here the CDR3 reads CASQGDSNQPQHF. The DNA of the CDR3 is TGTGCCAGCCAGGGGGACAGCAATCAGCCCCAGCATTTT.

The chain joins TRBV2 to TRBJ1-2; tentatively, D is TRBD1 (5 bases). The CDR3 is 12 residues long. Trimming left V 4 bases short and J 8 bases short, with 11 bases between. Germline assignment: CDR1 SNHLY and CDR2 FYNNEI. In nucleotides, the CDR3 is TGTGCCAGCAGTGGCAGGGTGGGGGGCTACACCTTC. Residues: CASSGRVGGYTF.

This CDR3 reads CASSEYLDRGDEQFF. The CDR3 bases are TGTGCCAGCAGTGAATACCTTGACAGGGGAGATGAGCAGTTCTTC. The chain combines TRBV25-1 with TRBJ2-1; the match to TRBD1 covers 8 bases. Germline loops: CDR1 MGHDK, CDR2 SYGVNS. This CDR3 spans 15 amino acids. Germline trimming cut 0 bases from V and 8 bases from J; bases unmatched to any gene: 6.

This chain connects TRBV4-2 to TRBJ2-1; tentatively, D is TRBD2 (7 bases). This CDR3 is 15 amino acids long. Trimming pared 1 base from V and 3 bases from J, leaving 10 bases between. The V gene's germline CDR1 is LGHNA and CDR2 YNFKEQ. This chain's CDR3 is CASSQVGGGYNEQFF. In nucleotides, the CDR3 is TGTGCCAGCAGCCAAGTAGGGGGGGGCTACAATGAGCAGTTCTTC.

This chain's CDR3 is CSVAGGFTDTQYF. In nucleotides, the CDR3 is TGCAGCGTTGCCGGAGGATTCACAGATACGCAGTATTTT. J is TRBJ2-3 and V is TRBV29-1; weak D call: TRBD2 (5 bases). V lost 4 bases and J 2 bases, leaving 10 bases between the germline ends. The germline gives CDR1 SQVTM, CDR2 ANQGSEA. The CDR3 spans 13 residues.

V usage is TRBV7-9 and J usage is TRBJ2-7; D gene unclear. There are 12 residues in the CDR3. The germline V gene encodes CDR1 SEHNR and CDR2 FQNEAQ (reference sequence). Trimming took off 4 bases at V and 11 bases at J, with 15 bases between the two ends. The CDR3 DNA follows: TGTGCCAGCAGCTCGAGTGGCAGCGCTAAGTACTTC. This encodes CASSSSGSAKYF.

The V call is TRBV27, the J call TRBJ1-3; 7 nucleotides line up with TRBD1. The CDR3 contains 14 residues. Germline V CDR1 and CDR2: MNHEY, SMNVEV (reference sequence). Unmatched junction bases numbered 2, after V lost 2 bases and J lost 4 bases. The DNA of the CDR3 is TGTGCCAGCAGTTTAAGGGGGCTAGGAAACACCATATATTTT. It encodes CASSLRGLGNTIYF.

V usage is TRBV12-3 or TRBV12-4 and J usage is TRBJ1-3; D is ambiguous. The CDR3 is 13 residues long. With 3 bases removed from V and 0 bases from J, the gap between germline ends came to 3 bases. The DNA for the CDR3 is TGTGCCAGCAGTTTGAGCTCTGGAAACACCATATATTTT. Protein: CASSLSSGNTIYF.

CDR3 loop: CASRTGKNHNSPLHF. In DNA form, the CDR3 reads TGTGCCAGCAGAACAGGCAAGAATCATAATTCACCCCTCCACTTT. This sequence joins TRBV6-5 and TRBJ1-6, with D perhaps matching TRBD1 (5 bases). The CDR3 covers 15 residues. Trimming cost V 6 bases and J 5 bases, with 14 bases left between them. The V gene's germline CDR1 is MNHEY and CDR2 SVGAGI.

CDR3 in amino acids: CASSFRGFDEQFF. CDR3 bases: TGTGCCAGCAGCTTCAGAGGTTTCGATGAGCAGTTCTTC. V gene TRBV7-8 combines with J gene TRBJ2-1, with D uncertain. The CDR3 runs to 13 residues. The V gene's germline CDR1 is SGHVS and CDR2 FQNEAQ. V was cut by 3 bases and J by 8 bases, with 11 bases left in between.

The chain joins TRBV15 to TRBJ2-5, with D uncertain. CDR1 is LNHNV, CDR2 YYDKDF, per germline (reference sequence). V gave up 0 bases and J gave up 2 bases, with 10 bases separating them. CDR3 length: 15 amino acids. The DNA for the CDR3 is TGTGCCACCAGCAGAGACCTCCACCAGCAAGAGACCCAGTACTTC. Translating it yields CATSRDLHQQETQYF.

The chain combines TRBV15 with TRBJ2-1, with 8 positions matching TRBD2. This CDR3 contains 17 residues. The ends lost 0 bases at V and 5 bases at J; junction bases unmatched: 9. Germline V CDR1 and CDR2: LNHNV, YYDKDF (reference sequence). CDR3 amino acids: CATSRENAREGDNEQFF. As DNA, the CDR3 is TGTGCCACCAGCAGAGAGAACGCCCGGGAGGGGGACAATGAGCAGTTCTTC.

This clone was counted a single time. The chain has TRBV19 and TRBJ2-2, with a tentative D call TRBD2 (5 bases). The CDR3 consists of 14 residues. V was cut by 6 bases and J by 1 base, with 9 bases left in between. Germline V CDR1 and CDR2: LNHDA, SQIVND (reference sequence). The CDR3: CASRTIENTGELFF. The CDR3 DNA reads as TGTGCCAGTAGGACTATTGAGAACACCGGGGAGCTGTTTTTT.

The rearrangement joins TRBV6-4 to TRBJ1-1, with 8 bases identical to TRBD1. Germline CDR1 and CDR2: MRHNA and SNTAGT. This CDR3 has 14 residues. V was pared by 6 bases and J by 1 base, with 4 bases of the junction left unmatched. The CDR3 protein is CASRVTGGNTEAFF. The CDR3 region has the DNA TGTGCCAGCAGGGTCACAGGGGGGAACACTGAAGCTTTCTTT.

The gene calls are TRBV21-1 and TRBJ2-5; the D call TRBD2 from the table was never checked on the DNA. TRBV21-1 is marked as a pseudogene. This CDR3 is built from 15 residues. CDR3 residues: CASSKAAYYLETQYF. The CDR3 DNA reads as TGTGCCAGCAGCAAAGCCGCCTATTACTTGGAGACCCAGTACTTC.

The rearrangement uses TRBV5-4 and TRBJ1-6; D might be TRBD1 (5 bases). V shed 3 bases and J shed 4 bases, with 11 bases lying between them. The CDR3 runs to 15 residues. Germline-derived CDR1 and CDR2 are SGHNT and YYREEE (reference sequence). The CDR3 reads CASSSGMSYNSPLHF. The CDR3 bases are TGTGCCAGCAGCTCAGGGATGTCATATAATTCACCCCTCCACTTT.

The chain joins TRBV9 to TRBJ1-4; no clear D gene. This CDR3 spans 12 amino acids. CDR1 SGDLS and CDR2 YYNGEE come from the germline V gene. The ends were cut back, 4 bases at V and 10 bases at J, with 11 bases in the middle. The CDR3 DNA sequence: TGTGCCAGCAGCACGGAAGGCGGAAAACTGTTTTTT. Protein: CASSTEGGKLFF.